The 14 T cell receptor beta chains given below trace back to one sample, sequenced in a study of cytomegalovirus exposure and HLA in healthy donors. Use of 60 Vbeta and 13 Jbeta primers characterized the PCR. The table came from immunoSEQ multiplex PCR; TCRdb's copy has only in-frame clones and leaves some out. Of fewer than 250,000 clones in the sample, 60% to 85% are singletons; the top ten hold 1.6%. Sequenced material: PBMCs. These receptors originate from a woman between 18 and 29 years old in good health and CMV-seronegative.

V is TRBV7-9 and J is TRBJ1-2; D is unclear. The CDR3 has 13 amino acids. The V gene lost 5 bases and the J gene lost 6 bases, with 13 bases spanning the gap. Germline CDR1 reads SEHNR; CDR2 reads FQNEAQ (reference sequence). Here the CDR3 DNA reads TGTGCCAGCAGCCTTAATAACTTTAATGGCTACACCTTC. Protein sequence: CASSLNNFNGYTF.

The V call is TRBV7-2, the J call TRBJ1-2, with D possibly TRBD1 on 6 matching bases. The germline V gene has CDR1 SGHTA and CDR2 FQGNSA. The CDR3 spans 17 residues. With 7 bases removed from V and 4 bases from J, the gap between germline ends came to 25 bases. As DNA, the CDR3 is TGTGCCAGCACCCCCTCGTTGGGGTCCAGGACAGCCTATGGCTACACCTTC. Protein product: CASTPSLGSRTAYGYTF.

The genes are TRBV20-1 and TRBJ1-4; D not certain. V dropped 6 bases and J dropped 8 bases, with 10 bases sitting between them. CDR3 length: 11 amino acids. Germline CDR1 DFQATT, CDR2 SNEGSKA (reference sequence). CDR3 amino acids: CSATRREKLFF. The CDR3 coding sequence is TGCAGTGCCACGAGGAGGGAAAAACTGTTTTTT.

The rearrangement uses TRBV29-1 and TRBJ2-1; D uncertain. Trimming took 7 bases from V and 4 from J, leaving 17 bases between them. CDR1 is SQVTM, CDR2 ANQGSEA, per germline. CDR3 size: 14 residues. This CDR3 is CSGFVLSVYNEQFF. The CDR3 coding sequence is TGCAGCGGTTTCGTACTAAGCGTTTACAATGAGCAGTTCTTC.

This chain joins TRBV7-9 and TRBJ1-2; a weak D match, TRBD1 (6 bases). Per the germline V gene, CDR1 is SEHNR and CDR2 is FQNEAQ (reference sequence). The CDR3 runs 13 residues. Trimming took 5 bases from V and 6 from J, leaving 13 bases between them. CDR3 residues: CASSITGTNGYTF. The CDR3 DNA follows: TGTGCCAGCAGCATAACCGGGACAAATGGCTACACCTTC.

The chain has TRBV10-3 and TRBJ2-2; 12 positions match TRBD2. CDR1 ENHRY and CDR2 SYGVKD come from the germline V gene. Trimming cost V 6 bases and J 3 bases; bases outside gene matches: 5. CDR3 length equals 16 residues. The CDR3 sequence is CAISDLAGGHTGELFF. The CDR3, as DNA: TGTGCCATCAGCGATCTAGCGGGAGGGCACACCGGGGAGCTGTTTTTT.

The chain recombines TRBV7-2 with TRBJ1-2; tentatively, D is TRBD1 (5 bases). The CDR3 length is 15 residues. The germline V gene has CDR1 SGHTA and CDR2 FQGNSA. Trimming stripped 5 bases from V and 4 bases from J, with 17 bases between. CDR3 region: CASSPPPGLGYGYTF. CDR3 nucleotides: TGTGCCAGCAGCCCGCCCCCAGGGCTCGGCTATGGCTACACCTTC.

In DNA form, the CDR3 reads TGTGCCAGCAAGTTTCTTGAGAATGCTTCACCCCTCCACTTT. Amino acids: CASKFLENASPLHF. This sequence joins TRBV21-1 and TRBJ1-6. TRBV21-1 is assigned pseudogene status. There are 14 residues in the CDR3.

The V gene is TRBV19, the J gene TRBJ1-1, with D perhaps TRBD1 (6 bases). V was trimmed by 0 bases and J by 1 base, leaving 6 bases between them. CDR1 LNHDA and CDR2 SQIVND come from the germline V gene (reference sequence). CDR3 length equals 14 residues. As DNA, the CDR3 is TGTGCCAGTAGTATAGAGACAGGGAACACTGAAGCTTTCTTT. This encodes CASSIETGNTEAFF. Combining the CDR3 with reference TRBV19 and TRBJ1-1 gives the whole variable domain DGGITQSPKYLFRKEGQNVTLSCEQNLNHDAMYWYRQDPGQGLRLIYYSQIVNDFQKGDIAEGYSVSREKKESFPLTVTSAQKNPTAFYLCASSIETGNTEAFFGQGTRLTVV.

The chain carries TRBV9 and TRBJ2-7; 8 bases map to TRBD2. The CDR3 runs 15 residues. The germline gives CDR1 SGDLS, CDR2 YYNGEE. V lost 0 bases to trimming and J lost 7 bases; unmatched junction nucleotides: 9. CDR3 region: CASSVGPGGPLEQYF. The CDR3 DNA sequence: TGTGCCAGCAGCGTAGGGCCGGGAGGGCCCTTGGAGCAGTACTTC.

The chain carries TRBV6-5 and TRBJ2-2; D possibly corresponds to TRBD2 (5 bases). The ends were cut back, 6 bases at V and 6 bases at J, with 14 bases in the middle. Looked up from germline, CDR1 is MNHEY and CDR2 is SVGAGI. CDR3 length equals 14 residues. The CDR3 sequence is CASSPTSTPGELFF. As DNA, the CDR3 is TGTGCCAGCAGCCCTACTAGTACCCCCGGGGAGCTGTTTTTT.

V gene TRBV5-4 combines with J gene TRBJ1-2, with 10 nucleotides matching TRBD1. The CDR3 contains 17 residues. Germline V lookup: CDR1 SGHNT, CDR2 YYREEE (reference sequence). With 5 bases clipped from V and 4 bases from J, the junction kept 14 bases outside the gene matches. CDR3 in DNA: TGTGCCAGCAGTTCCTTCCGGGACAGGGGCAAAGGCTATGGCTACACCTTC. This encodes CASSSFRDRGKGYGYTF.

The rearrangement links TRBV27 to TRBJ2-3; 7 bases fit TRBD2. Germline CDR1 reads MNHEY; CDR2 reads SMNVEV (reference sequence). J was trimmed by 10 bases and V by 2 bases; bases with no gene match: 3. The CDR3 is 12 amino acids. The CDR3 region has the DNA TGTGCCAGCAGTTTAAGAGCGGGGTCGCAGTATTTT. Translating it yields CASSLRAGSQYF.

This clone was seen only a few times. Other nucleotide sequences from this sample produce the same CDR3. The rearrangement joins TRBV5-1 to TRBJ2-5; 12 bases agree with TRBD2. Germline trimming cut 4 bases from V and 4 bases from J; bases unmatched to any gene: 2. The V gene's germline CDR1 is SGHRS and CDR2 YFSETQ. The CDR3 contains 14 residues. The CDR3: CASSVTSGGETQYF. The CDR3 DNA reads TGCGCCAGCAGCGTGACTAGCGGGGGAGAGACCCAGTACTTC.